This T cell receptor (beta chain) is from a study of blood T cell repertoires in COVID-19. Study-wide background: The origin of the acute and convalescent COVID-19 samples was the United States, Italy and Spain.

Sequencing was performed with immunoSEQ multiplex PCR; in TCRdb, only in-frame clones are kept and a portion is missing. Seen here are around 20,000 clones, 87% observed once, and the top ten hold approximately 8.1%. CDR1 and CDR2 from the germline V gene are GTSNPN and SVGIG (reference sequence). V was cut by 3 bases and J by 9 bases, with 15 bases left in between. CDR3 length: 14 amino acids. Source material: peripheral blood. The source is a human donor with active COVID-19. The donor label of this sample is uncertain. The chain couples TRBV30 to TRBJ1-6; a possible D gene is TRBD1 (6 bases). CDR3 bases: TGTGCCTGGAGCATTACAGGGCCAAGTTCACCCCTCCACTTT. It codes for CAWSITGPSSPLHF.